This T cell receptor beta chain was captured in a study of blood T cells in healthy people across ages. Overall study findings and caveats: Diversity of TCR beta per million T cells declined in a roughly linear way with age. Higher diversity, along with more naive CD4+ cells, distinguished long-lived donors from aged donors.

A second 7 to 11 cycle PCR used barcoded and J-beta primers. TCRdb reprocessed the 5' RACE reads with MiXCR, giving one entry per CDR3 protein. The data hold hundreds of thousands of distinct CDR3 sequences, with 22% observed a single time. V shed 1 base and J shed 6 bases, with 6 bases lying between them. The CDR3 loop spans 12 amino acids. The germline gives CDR1 LGHNA, CDR2 YSLEER. Note on this clonotype: The antigen remains undetermined.

The people who gave samples were healthy Caucasians from Russia, aged roughly 6 to 100. The chain has TRBV4-3 and TRBJ1-1; the D is unclear. The TCR comes from a man aged 65 to 79 in good health. The sequenced sample was blood. CDR3 DNA: TGCGCCAGCAGCCAAGGATCGGCTGAAGCTTTCTTT. Amino acids: CASSQGSAEAFF.